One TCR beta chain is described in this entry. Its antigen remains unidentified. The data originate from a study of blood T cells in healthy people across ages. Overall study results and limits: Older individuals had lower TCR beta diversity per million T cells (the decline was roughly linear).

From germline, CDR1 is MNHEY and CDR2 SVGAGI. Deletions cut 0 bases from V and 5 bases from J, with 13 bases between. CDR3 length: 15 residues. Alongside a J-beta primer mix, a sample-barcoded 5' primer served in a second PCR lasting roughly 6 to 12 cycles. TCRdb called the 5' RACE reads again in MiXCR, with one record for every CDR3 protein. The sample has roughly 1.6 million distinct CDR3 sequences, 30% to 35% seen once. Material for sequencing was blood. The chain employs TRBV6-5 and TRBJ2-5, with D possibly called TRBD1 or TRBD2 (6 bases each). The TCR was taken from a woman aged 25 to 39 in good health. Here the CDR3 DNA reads TGTGCCAGCAGTTACTCTGCGGGGACACTGGAGACCCAGTACTTC. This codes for CASSYSAGTLETQYF.